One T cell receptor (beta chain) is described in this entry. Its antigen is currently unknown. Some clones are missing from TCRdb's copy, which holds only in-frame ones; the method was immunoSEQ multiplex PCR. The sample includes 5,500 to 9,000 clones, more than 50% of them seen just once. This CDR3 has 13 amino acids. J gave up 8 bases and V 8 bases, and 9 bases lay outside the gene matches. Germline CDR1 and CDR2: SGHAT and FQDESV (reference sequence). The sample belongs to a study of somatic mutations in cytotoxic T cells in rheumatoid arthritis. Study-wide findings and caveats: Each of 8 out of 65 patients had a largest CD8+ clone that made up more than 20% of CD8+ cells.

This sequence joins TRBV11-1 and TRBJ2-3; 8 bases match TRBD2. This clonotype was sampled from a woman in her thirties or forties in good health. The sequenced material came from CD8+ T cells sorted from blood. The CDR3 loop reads CASEPTAGGTQYF. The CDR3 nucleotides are TGTGCCAGCGAACCCACGGCGGGGGGTACGCAGTATTTT.